Reported below is one TCR beta chain. This entry comes from a study of blood T cell repertoires in COVID-19. Study details: The samples span acute and convalescent COVID-19 from the United States, Italy and Spain. PBMCs, B-cell-depleted T cells, or T cells provided the cDNA or gDNA that made up the material.

Source study methods: Amplified reference gene primers provided the basis for estimating nucleated cell counts. Profiled with immunoSEQ multiplex PCR; TCRdb holds only in-frame clones, not every one. V and J calls and clone size are copied from that table; D and trimming were computed from the DNA. The top ten hold about 3.7% of the sample, which has fewer than 120,000 clones, 76% seen once. This sequence originates from an elderly woman with acute or convalescent COVID-19. Sequenced sample: peripheral blood.

CDR3 sequence: CASSSGRGLAFF. The CDR3, as DNA: TGTGCCAGCAGTTCTGGCAGGGGCCTGGCTTTCTTT. The gene calls are TRBV12-3 or TRBV12-4 and TRBJ1-1; perhaps TRBD1 as D (6 bases). The CDR3 has 12 residues. The V and J ends lost 4 bases and 11 bases respectively, with 14 bases between them.